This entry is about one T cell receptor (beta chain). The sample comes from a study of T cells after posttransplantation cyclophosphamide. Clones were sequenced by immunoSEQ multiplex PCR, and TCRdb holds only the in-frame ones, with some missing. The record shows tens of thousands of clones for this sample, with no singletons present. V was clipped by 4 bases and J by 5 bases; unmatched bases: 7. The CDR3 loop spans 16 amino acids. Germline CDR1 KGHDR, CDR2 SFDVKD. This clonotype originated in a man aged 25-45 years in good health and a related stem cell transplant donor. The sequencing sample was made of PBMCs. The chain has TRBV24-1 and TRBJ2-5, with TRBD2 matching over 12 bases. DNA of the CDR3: TGTGCCACCAGTGAACATCTAGCGGGGGGGCAGGAGACCCAGTACTTC. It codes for CATSEHLAGGQETQYF.